These 29 T cell receptor beta chains came from one sample sequenced in a study of PD-1 blockade in classical Hodgkin lymphoma. All patients experienced relapse after autologous stem cell transplantation, and brentuximab vedotin exposure was variable. Libraries were prepared by immunoSEQ multiplex PCR; TCRdb keeps only in-frame clonotypes and omits some of them. Counted here are some 39,000 clones, 88% occurring once; the ten biggest clones make up about 9%. Specimen: peripheral blood mononuclear cells (PBMCs), collected at baseline. Source of these receptors: a human donor with classical Hodgkin lymphoma.

The CDR3 DNA follows: TGTGCCAGCAGCGTAGCCAGCGGGCCCTCCTACAATGAGCAGTTCTTC. Its protein product is CASSVASGPSYNEQFF. The genes are TRBV9 and TRBJ2-1; TRBD2 is a possible D gene (6 bases). From germline, CDR1 is SGDLS and CDR2 YYNGEE. Trimming left V 0 bases short and J 0 bases short, with 10 bases between. This CDR3 contains 16 residues.

The chain is built from TRBV4-2 and TRBJ2-2, with D possibly being TRBD1 or TRBD2 (5 bases each). The CDR3 runs 17 residues. Germline-derived CDR1 and CDR2 are LGHNA and YNFKEQ. V lost 1 base to trimming and J lost 6 bases, with 18 bases between them. The DNA of the CDR3 is TGTGCCAGCAGCCAAGGTGACGGGGCTGTCGGGGCCGGGGAGCTGTTTTTT. Translated: CASSQGDGAVGAGELFF.

The rearrangement uses TRBV6-5 and TRBJ1-6, with D maybe TRBD1 (5 bases). CDR3 length: 14 residues. Germline loops: CDR1 MNHEY, CDR2 SVGAGI. The V and J ends lost 0 bases and 7 bases respectively, with 7 bases between them. The CDR3 bases are TGTGCCAGCAGTTACTCGCAGGGAAATTCACCCCTCCACTTT. The encoded protein is CASSYSQGNSPLHF.

This chain joins TRBV7-2 and TRBJ2-1, with D possibly matching TRBD1 (5 bases). V lost 4 bases and J lost 9, with 16 bases in between. The CDR3 length is 14 residues. The germline V gene has CDR1 SGHTA and CDR2 FQGNSA. CDR3 coding DNA: TGTGCCAGCAGCTCCACAGGAGCAGTCCCTGAGCAGTTCTTC. It specifies CASSSTGAVPEQFF. Together with reference TRBV7-2 and TRBJ2-1, the CDR3 gives the full variable domain: GAGVSQSPSNKVTEKGKDVELRCDPISGHTALYWYRQSLGQGLEFLIYFQGNSAPDKSGLPSDRFSAERTGGSVSTLTIQRTQQEDSAVYLCASSSTGAVPEQFFGPGTRLTVL.

The J gene is TRBJ2-7, the V gene TRBV28, with TRBD1 matching over 10 bases. Germline CDR1 and CDR2: MDHEN and SYDVKM. The junction had 11 bases not matched to a gene; V was cut back by 4 bases and J by 5 bases. The CDR3 totals 16 residues. The CDR3 protein is CASSSYRQGARDEQYF. CDR3 nucleotides: TGTGCCAGCAGTTCATATCGACAGGGGGCGCGGGACGAGCAGTACTTC.

This clone showed up just once. J is TRBJ1-2 and V is TRBV7-8; TRBD1 is a possible D gene (5 bases). V was cut by 8 bases and J by 0 bases, with 13 bases left in between. CDR3 length equals 14 residues. Germline CDR1 SGHVS, CDR2 FQNEAQ. The CDR3 nucleotides read TGTGCCAGCGGCCAGGGCAGTGCTAACTATGGCTACACCTTC. Encoded protein: CASGQGSANYGYTF.

The V call is TRBV9, the J call TRBJ1-2; 8 nucleotides agree with TRBD1. V gave up 0 bases and J gave up 5 bases; unmatched junction bases: 12. CDR1 is SGDLS, CDR2 YYNGEE, per germline. This CDR3 has 17 amino acids. The CDR3 DNA follows: TGTGCCAGCAGCGTAGATAGGACGGGACAGGCGGTGTATGGCTACACCTTC. This codes for CASSVDRTGQAVYGYTF.

Worth noting for this clone: Distinct nucleotide sequences in the sample also encode this CDR3. The rearrangement joins TRBV2 to TRBJ1-1, with unresolved D. The CDR3 loop spans 13 amino acids. Trimming removed 6 bases from V and 0 bases from J, with 8 bases in between. The germline gives CDR1 SNHLY, CDR2 FYNNEI. The CDR3 DNA is TGTGCCAGCAGGAAGGGCATGAACACTGAAGCTTTCTTT. Residues: CASRKGMNTEAFF.

In nucleotides, the CDR3 is TGTGCCAGCTCAACCCGGACAGGGGGAAACACCGGGGAGCTGTTTTTT. As protein: CASSTRTGGNTGELFF. V is TRBV18 and J is TRBJ2-2; TRBD1 aligns across 10 bases. After removal of 5 bases from V and 2 bases from J, the junction contained 5 bases not matched to a gene. This CDR3 contains 16 residues. Looked up from germline, CDR1 is KGHSH and CDR2 is LQKENI. Looking up the rest from reference TRBV18 and TRBJ2-2 gives the full variable domain: NAGVMQNPRHLVRRRGQEARLRCSPMKGHSHVYWYRQLPEEGLKFMVYLQKENIIDESGMPKERFSAEFPKEGPSILRIQQVVRGDSAAYFCASSTRTGGNTGELFFGEGSRLTVL.

This rearrangement joins TRBV7-7 to TRBJ2-7; TRBD2 matches 7 bases. The germline gives CDR1 SSHAT, CDR2 FNYEAQ (reference sequence). Trimming cost V 3 bases and J 2 bases; bases outside gene matches: 7. There are 15 residues in the CDR3. For the CDR3, the DNA is TGTGCCAGCAGCTTGGAGGCGGGAGACGCCTACGAGCAGTACTTC. This encodes CASSLEAGDAYEQYF.

V gene TRBV23-1 combines with J gene TRBJ2-3, with TRBD2 identical over 8 bases. TRBV23-1 qualifies as an ORF whose function is uncertain. This CDR3 spans 16 amino acids. V shed 4 bases, J shed 11 bases, and the junction held 17 bases outside the gene matches. This CDR3 reads CASSPAKGLVGSVQYF. The CDR3 DNA follows: TGCGCCAGCAGTCCTGCTAAGGGACTAGTTGGGTCGGTGCAGTATTTT.

The V and J genes are TRBV9 and TRBJ2-3; 12 nucleotides align to TRBD2. The trim removed 4 bases at V and 3 bases at J, leaving 6 bases unmatched. The germline gives CDR1 SGDLS, CDR2 YYNGEE. The CDR3 spans 16 residues. The chain's CDR3 is CASSSPLAGGTDTQYF. CDR3 bases: TGTGCCAGCAGCTCCCCACTAGCGGGGGGTACAGATACGCAGTATTTT.

The chain has TRBV7-3 and TRBJ2-2, with TRBD2 identical over 8 bases. V shed 1 base and J 4 bases; nucleotides not matched to a gene: 8. The germline V gene has CDR1 SGHTA and CDR2 FQGTGA. The CDR3 has 17 residues. The CDR3 bases are TGTGCCAGCAGCTTAATGGGGACTAGTTCGGTCACCGGGGAGCTGTTTTTT. Its protein is CASSLMGTSSVTGELFF.

This chain connects TRBV18 to TRBJ2-7; D uncertain. V was cut by 3 bases and J by 6 bases, with 9 bases left in between. This CDR3 comprises 12 residues. Germline lookup yields CDR1 KGHSH and CDR2 LQKENI. The CDR3 loop is CASSPQNSEQYF. The CDR3 coding sequence is TGTGCCAGCTCACCTCAGAATAGCGAGCAGTACTTC.

The chain has TRBV6-1 and TRBJ2-5; weak D call: TRBD1 (5 bases). Trimming stripped 6 bases from V and 1 base from J, with 12 bases between. The CDR3 sequence is 14 residues long. The germline CDR1 and CDR2 sequences are MNHNS and SASEGT. In nucleotides, the CDR3 is TGTGCCAGCAGCCCCACAGGTTCCCAAGAGACCCAGTACTTC. It yields the protein CASSPTGSQETQYF.

In its sample, this clone is medium-sized. The rearrangement uses TRBV6-6 and TRBJ2-7, with D possibly called TRBD1 or TRBD2 (5 bases each). This CDR3 has 14 residues. Trimming cost V 6 bases and J 4 bases, with 16 bases left between them. Per the germline V gene, CDR1 is MNHNY and CDR2 is SVGAGI (reference sequence). Here the CDR3 DNA reads TGTGCCAGCAGCCAGGGACCTGATCGGTACGAGCAGTACTTC. Translating gives CASSQGPDRYEQYF.

V is TRBV2 and J is TRBJ1-1; D is ambiguous. Trimming took off 4 bases at V and 2 bases at J, with 8 bases between the two ends. The CDR3 runs 13 residues. Germline CDR1 and CDR2: SNHLY and FYNNEI. This CDR3 is CASSVGVNTEAFF. CDR3 coding DNA: TGTGCCAGCAGTGTGGGTGTCAACACTGAAGCTTTCTTT. The complete variable domain, with remaining parts taken from reference TRBV2 and TRBJ1-1, reads EPEVTQTPSHQVTQMGQEVILRCVPISNHLYFYWYRQILGQKVEFLVSFYNNEISEKSEIFDDQFSVERPDGSNFTLKIRSTKLEDSAMYFCASSVGVNTEAFFGQGTRLTVV.

The V and J genes are TRBV2 and TRBJ1-3, with 7 positions matching TRBD1. Germline V gene lookup returns CDR1 SNHLY and CDR2 FYNNEI. This CDR3 contains 15 residues. V trimming: 4 bases; J trimming: 0 bases; junction bases outside the gene matches: 3. The CDR3 protein is CASSVDRVSGNTIYF. CDR3 sequence (DNA): TGTGCCAGCAGTGTCGACAGGGTCTCTGGAAACACCATATATTTT.

The chain carries TRBV28 and TRBJ1-1; TRBD1 might be the D (5 bases). The CDR3 totals 15 residues. Trimming shortened V by 2 bases and J by 9 bases, and 19 bases separated the two germline ends. CDR1 MDHEN and CDR2 SYDVKM come from the germline V gene. CDR3 bases: TGTGCCAGCAGTTTAATGGGGCGGGACCCGTCGAAAGCTTTCTTT. Its protein product is CASSLMGRDPSKAFF.

The chain uses TRBV5-1 and TRBJ2-7; 10 bases map to TRBD1. With V trimmed by 2 bases and J by 6 bases, 8 bases remained unmatched. The length of the CDR3 is 15 residues. CDR1 is SGHRS and CDR2 is YFSETQ in the germline V gene. The CDR3 bases are TGCGCCAGCAGCTTCGCTGGGACAGGGGTAGGCGAGCAGTACTTC. Its translation is CASSFAGTGVGEQYF.

CDR3 residues: CASSPLWQEDIQYF. The CDR3 nucleotides read TGTGCCAGTAGTCCACTTTGGCAGGAAGACATTCAGTACTTC. This chain uses TRBV19 with TRBJ2-4; D unclear. V shed 5 bases and J shed 8 bases, with 16 bases lying between them. The CDR3 length is 14 residues. Germline V gene lookup returns CDR1 LNHDA and CDR2 SQIVND (reference sequence).

The chain links TRBV7-9 to TRBJ2-7; 12 bases align to TRBD2. Germline values: CDR1 SEHNR, CDR2 FQNEAQ (reference sequence). CDR3 size: 14 residues. J gave up 3 bases and V 5 bases, and 2 bases lay outside the gene matches. Written as DNA, the CDR3 is TGTGCCAGCAGCCCGACTAGCGGGAGCTACGAGCAGTACTTC. Encoded protein: CASSPTSGSYEQYF. Filled out from reference TRBV7-9 and TRBJ2-7, the complete variable domain reads DTGVSQNPRHKITKRGQNVTFRCDPISEHNRLYWYRQTLGQGPEFLTYFQNEAQLEKSRLLSDRFSAERPKGSFSTLEIQRTEQGDSAMYLCASSPTSGSYEQYFGPGTRLTVT.

The J gene is TRBJ2-5, the V gene TRBV5-1; possibly TRBD2 for D (5 bases). The CDR3 is 16 residues long. Germline V gene sequence: CDR1 SGHRS, CDR2 YFSETQ. Deletions cut 4 bases from V and 5 bases from J, with 21 bases between. CDR3 DNA sequence: TGCGCCAGCAGCCCTCCGAGCGGAAGACCGGAGGAGACCCAGTACTTC. Encoded protein: CASSPPSGRPEETQYF.

This clone is a singleton in its sample. The chain recombines TRBV29-1 with TRBJ2-2; 9 bases are shared with TRBD1. Germline trimming cut 6 bases from V and 4 bases from J; bases unmatched to any gene: 3. This CDR3 is 13 amino acids long. Germline V gene lookup returns CDR1 SQVTM and CDR2 ANQGSEA. The CDR3 reads CSVSTGGTGELFF. CDR3 in DNA: TGCAGCGTATCGACAGGGGGCACCGGGGAGCTGTTTTTT.

The J gene is TRBJ1-4, the V gene TRBV7-3; possible D gene TRBD1, 6 bases. CDR1 SGHTA and CDR2 FQGTGA come from the germline V gene. V lost 6 bases and J lost 8, with 16 bases in between. CDR3 length: 14 amino acids. In nucleotides, the CDR3 is TGTGCCAGCAGGGGGCGGAGGGGGTACGAAAAACTGTTTTTT. It is translated as CASRGRRGYEKLFF.

The genes are TRBV11-2 and TRBJ2-3, with TRBD2 identical over 12 bases. V trimming: 5 bases; J trimming: 3 bases; junction bases outside the gene matches: 12. The CDR3 contains 18 residues. Germline V gene data show CDR1 as SGHAT and CDR2 as FQNNGV. CDR3: CASSQIMSSGRVTDTQYF. CDR3 DNA: TGTGCCAGCAGCCAAATAATGTCTAGCGGGAGGGTTACAGATACGCAGTATTTT.

The chain carries TRBV27 and TRBJ2-7; 7 bases agree with TRBD1. Unmatched junction bases numbered 7, after V lost 3 bases and J lost 2 bases. Germline values: CDR1 MNHEY, CDR2 SMNVEV (reference sequence). This CDR3 is built from 15 residues. The CDR3 nucleotides read TGTGCCAGCAGTTTCAGAAAGACAGGGCCCTACGAGCAGTACTTC. Protein sequence: CASSFRKTGPYEQYF.

The rearrangement joins TRBV18 to TRBJ2-2, with D unclear. Trimming took 1 base from V and 4 from J, leaving 13 bases between them. This CDR3 comprises 16 residues. The V gene's germline CDR1 is KGHSH and CDR2 LQKENI. CDR3 region: CASSPLSQGATGELFF. CDR3 nucleotide sequence: TGTGCCAGCTCACCACTAAGTCAAGGAGCCACCGGGGAGCTGTTTTTT.

The J gene is TRBJ2-2, the V gene TRBV28, with TRBD2 identical over 7 bases. Trimming took 2 bases from V and 0 from J; bases not matched to a gene: 3. The CDR3 runs to 16 residues. Germline-derived CDR1 and CDR2 are MDHEN and SYDVKM. This CDR3 is CASSLRGGTNTGELFF. CDR3 bases: TGTGCCAGCAGTTTACGGGGAGGGACGAACACCGGGGAGCTGTTTTTT.